This passage covers 13 T cell receptor beta chains from one sample sequenced in a study of OX40 agonist ivuxolimab in advanced cancers. This table comes from immunoSEQ multiplex PCR, and its TCRdb copy is limited to in-frame clones, with some not included. The data hold roughly 71,000 clones, with around 90% observed a single time. The starting material was CD4+ or CD8+ T cells sorted from blood, obtained in a trial of the OX40 agonist ivuxolimab. The receptors stem from an adult with an advanced solid tumor such as melanoma, head and neck, liver or kidney cancer.

Worth noting for this clone: This sample includes further DNA sequences coding for the same CDR3. The chain uses TRBV7-2 and TRBJ1-3, with D unclear. CDR3 length equals 13 residues. In germline, CDR1 is SGHTA, CDR2 FQGNSA. The V and J ends lost 2 bases and 4 bases respectively, with 6 bases between them. The CDR3 DNA is TGTGCCAGCAGCTTATCGGGGGGAAACACCATATATTTT. Protein: CASSLSGGNTIYF. Variable domain in full (rest from reference TRBV7-2 and TRBJ1-3): GAGVSQSPSNKVTEKGKDVELRCDPISGHTALYWYRQSLGQGLEFLIYFQGNSAPDKSGLPSDRFSAERTGGSVSTLTIQRTQQEDSAVYLCASSLSGGNTIYFGEGSWLTVV.

This chain uses TRBV28 with TRBJ1-4; perhaps TRBD1 as D (5 bases). This CDR3 is 17 amino acids long. Trimming stripped 6 bases from V and 7 bases from J, with 24 bases between. Germline assignment: CDR1 MDHEN and CDR2 SYDVKM. CDR3 sequence reads: CASRDRIWRRGSEKLFF. The CDR3 DNA reads TGTGCCAGCAGGGACCGCATTTGGAGGCGGGGGAGTGAAAAACTGTTTTTT. The full variable domain, its missing parts supplied by reference TRBV28 and TRBJ1-4, is DVKVTQSSRYLVKRTGEKVFLECVQDMDHENMFWYRQDPGLGLRLIYFSYDVKMKEKGDIPEGYSVSREKKERFSLILESASTNQTSMYLCASRDRIWRRGSEKLFFGSGTQLSVL.

This sequence joins TRBV19 and TRBJ1-5; D ambiguous. CDR1 LNHDA and CDR2 SQIVND come from the germline V gene (reference sequence). Between the trimmed V and J ends, which lost 3 bases and 4 bases, there was a span of 7 bases. The CDR3 has 13 amino acids. CDR3 sequence reads: CASSMSLNQPQHF. In DNA form, the CDR3 reads TGTGCCAGTAGTATGTCACTAAATCAGCCCCAGCATTTT. The full variable domain, in which reference TRBV19 and TRBJ1-5 provide the parts outside the CDR3, is DGGITQSPKYLFRKEGQNVTLSCEQNLNHDAMYWYRQDPGQGLRLIYYSQIVNDFQKGDIAEGYSVSREKKESFPLTVTSAQKNPTAFYLCASSMSLNQPQHFGDGTRLSIL.

DNA of the CDR3: TGCAGTGCTCCCGAAACAGATACGCAGTATTTT. It translates to CSAPETDTQYF. The rearrangement uses TRBV20-1 and TRBJ2-3, with D unclear. Trimming stripped 5 bases from V and 3 bases from J, with 6 bases between. CDR3 length equals 11 residues. Germline loops: CDR1 DFQATT, CDR2 SNEGSKA (reference sequence).

This clone is termed medium-sized (0.01 to 0.1%). J is TRBJ1-3 and V is TRBV6-5; D is possibly TRBD1 (5 bases). The CDR3 totals 12 residues. The V and J ends lost 6 bases and 4 bases respectively, with 7 bases between them. The germline gives CDR1 MNHEY, CDR2 SVGAGI. The CDR3, as DNA: TGTGCCAGCAGGGGGCAAGGAAACACCATATATTTT. Translated: CASRGQGNTIYF.

This chain uses TRBV7-3 with TRBJ2-1; 8 bases line up with TRBD2. The CDR3 is 16 residues long. Germline lookup yields CDR1 SGHTA and CDR2 FQGTGA. The trim removed 2 bases at V and 7 bases at J, leaving 10 bases unmatched. For the CDR3, the DNA is TGTGCCAGCAGCTTAGGCCCCAGCGGGGGAGGTAATGAGCAGTTCTTC. Translation: CASSLGPSGGGNEQFF.

This chain uses TRBV14 with TRBJ2-7; unclear D gene. V was clipped by 6 bases and J by 3 bases, with 12 bases between them. This CDR3 is built from 13 residues. CDR1 SGHDN and CDR2 FVKESK come from the germline V gene. CDR3 residues: CASSPSGVYEQYF. CDR3 sequence (DNA): TGTGCCAGCAGTCCGTCGGGTGTCTACGAGCAGTACTTC.

CDR3 region: CASSLEGGYTF. DNA for the CDR3: TGTGCCAGCAGCCTAGAAGGTGGCTACACCTTC. This rearrangement joins TRBV5-5 to TRBJ1-2; D not certain. CDR3 size: 11 residues. Trimming removed 4 bases at V and 7 bases at J, with 8 bases between. CDR1 SGHKS and CDR2 YYEKEE come from the germline V gene (reference sequence). Full variable domain (missing parts from reference TRBV5-5 and TRBJ1-2): DAGVTQSPTHLIKTRGQQVTLRCSPISGHKSVSWYQQVLGQGPQFIFQYYEKEERGRGNFPDRFSARQFPNYSSELNVNALLLGDSALYLCASSLEGGYTFGSGTRLTVV.

The chain combines TRBV7-9 with TRBJ2-7; 9 bases are shared with TRBD1. The germline V gene encodes CDR1 SEHNR and CDR2 FQNEAQ (reference sequence). With V trimmed by 4 bases and J by 3 bases, 13 bases remained unmatched. The CDR3 extends over 17 amino acids. CDR3 amino acids: CASSSGQGNLPGYEQYF. As DNA, the CDR3 is TGTGCCAGCAGCTCCGGACAGGGGAACTTGCCCGGCTACGAGCAGTACTTC.

The CDR3 nucleotides read TGTGCCAGTAGTATAGAAGTTGGGGGACTAAGCACAGATACGCAGTATTTT. This gives the protein CASSIEVGGLSTDTQYF. The chain links TRBV19 to TRBJ2-3; TRBD2 matches at 7 bases. CDR1 LNHDA and CDR2 SQIVND come from the germline V gene (reference sequence). The ends lost 0 bases at V and 0 bases at J; junction bases unmatched: 6. CDR3 length: 17 amino acids.

This chain uses TRBV2 with TRBJ2-1; 8 positions match TRBD2. This CDR3 region has 15 residues. The V and J ends lost 4 bases and 1 base, in that order; junction bases with no gene match: 3. The germline V gene has CDR1 SNHLY and CDR2 FYNNEI. In DNA form, the CDR3 reads TGTGCCAGCAGTGTACTAGCGGCGTCCTACAATGAGCAGTTCTTC. Its translation: CASSVLAASYNEQFF.

The genes are TRBV15 and TRBJ2-3, with 10 bases that match TRBD1. The V and J ends lost 4 bases and 4 bases, in that order; junction bases with no gene match: 5. CDR3 length equals 15 residues. Germline CDR1 is LNHNV and CDR2 is YYDKDF (reference sequence). CDR3 sequence: CATSNRQGASDTQYF. CDR3 coding DNA: TGTGCCACCAGCAATCGACAGGGGGCATCAGATACGCAGTATTTT.

The rearrangement links TRBV11-3 to TRBJ2-5; no definite D call. The germline gives CDR1 SGHNT, CDR2 YENEEA. V dropped 6 bases and J dropped 2 bases, with 4 bases sitting between them. The CDR3 sequence is 11 residues long. CDR3 loop: CASRSQETQYF. CDR3 coding DNA: TGTGCCAGCAGATCACAAGAGACCCAGTACTTC.